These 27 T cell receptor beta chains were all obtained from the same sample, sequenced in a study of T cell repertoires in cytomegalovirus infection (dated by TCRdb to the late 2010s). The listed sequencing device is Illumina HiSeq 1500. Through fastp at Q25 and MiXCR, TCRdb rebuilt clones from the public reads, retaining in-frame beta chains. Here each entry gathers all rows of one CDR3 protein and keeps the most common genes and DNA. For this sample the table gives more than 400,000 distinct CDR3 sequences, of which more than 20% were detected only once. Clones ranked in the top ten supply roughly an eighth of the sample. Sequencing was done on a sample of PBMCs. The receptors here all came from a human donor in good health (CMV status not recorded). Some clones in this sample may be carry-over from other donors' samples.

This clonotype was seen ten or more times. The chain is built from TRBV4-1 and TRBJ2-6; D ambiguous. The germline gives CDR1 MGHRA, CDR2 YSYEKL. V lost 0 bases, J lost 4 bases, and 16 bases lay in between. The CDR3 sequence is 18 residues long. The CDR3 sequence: CASSQDRSRVWGANVLTF. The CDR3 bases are TGCGCCAGCAGCCAAGATAGGTCTAGGGTTTGGGGGGCCAACGTCCTGACTTTC.

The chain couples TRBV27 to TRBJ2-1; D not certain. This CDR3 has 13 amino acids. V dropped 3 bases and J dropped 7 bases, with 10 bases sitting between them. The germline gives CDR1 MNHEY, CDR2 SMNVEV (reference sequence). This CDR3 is CASSFGSPNEQFF. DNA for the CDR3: TGTGCCAGCAGTTTCGGCAGCCCGAATGAGCAGTTCTTC.

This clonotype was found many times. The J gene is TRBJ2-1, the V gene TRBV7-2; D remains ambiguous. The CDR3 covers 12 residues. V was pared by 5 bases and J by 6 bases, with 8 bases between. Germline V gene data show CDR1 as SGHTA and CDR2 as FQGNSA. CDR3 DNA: TGTGCCAGCAGCCCCCAACGCAATGAGCAGTTCTTC. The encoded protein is CASSPQRNEQFF.

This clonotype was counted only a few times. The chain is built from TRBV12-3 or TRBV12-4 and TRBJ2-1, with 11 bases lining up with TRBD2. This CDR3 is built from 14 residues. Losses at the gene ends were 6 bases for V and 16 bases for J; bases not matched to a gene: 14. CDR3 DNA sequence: TGTGCCAGCAGACCCACTAGCGGGGGAACCTTTTTATTCTTC. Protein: CASRPTSGGTFLFF.

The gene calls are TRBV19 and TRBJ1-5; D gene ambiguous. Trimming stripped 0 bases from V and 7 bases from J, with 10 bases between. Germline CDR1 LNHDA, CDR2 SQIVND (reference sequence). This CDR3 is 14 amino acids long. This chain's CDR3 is CASSIEWRFQPQHF. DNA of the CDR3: TGTGCCAGTAGTATAGAATGGCGGTTCCAGCCCCAGCATTTT.

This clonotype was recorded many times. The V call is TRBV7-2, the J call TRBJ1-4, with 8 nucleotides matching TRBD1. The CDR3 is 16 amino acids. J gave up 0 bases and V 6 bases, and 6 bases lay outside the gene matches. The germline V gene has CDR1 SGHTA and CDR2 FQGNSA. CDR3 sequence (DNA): TGTGCCAGCAGACGACAGGGGTCCGCAACTAATGAAAAACTGTTTTTT. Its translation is CASRRQGSATNEKLFF.

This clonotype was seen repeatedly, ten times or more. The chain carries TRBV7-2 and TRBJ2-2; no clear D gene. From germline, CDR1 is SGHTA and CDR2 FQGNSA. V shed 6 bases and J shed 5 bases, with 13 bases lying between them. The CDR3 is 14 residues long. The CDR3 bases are TGTGCCAGCAGTCTCCCCCCCGATACCGGGGAGCTGTTTTTT. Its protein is CASSLPPDTGELFF.

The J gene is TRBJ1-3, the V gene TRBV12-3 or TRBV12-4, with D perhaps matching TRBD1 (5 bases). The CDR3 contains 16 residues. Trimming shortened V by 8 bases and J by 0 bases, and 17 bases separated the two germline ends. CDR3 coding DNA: TGTGCCAGCGGGGCCCGGCGCCGCATCTCTGGAAACACCATATATTTT. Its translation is CASGARRRISGNTIYF.

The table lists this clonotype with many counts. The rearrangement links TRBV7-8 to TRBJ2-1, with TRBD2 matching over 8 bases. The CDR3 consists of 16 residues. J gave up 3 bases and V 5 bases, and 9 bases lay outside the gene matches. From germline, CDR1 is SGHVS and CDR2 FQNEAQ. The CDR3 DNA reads TGTGCCAGCAGCCCGGGACTAGACCACATCTACAATGAGCAGTTCTTC. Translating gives CASSPGLDHIYNEQFF.

The CDR3 DNA reads as TGTGCCAGCAGGGACCTAACGGGACTAGCGGGAGTTTTTGAGACCCAGTACTTC. It specifies CASRDLTGLAGVFETQYF. V usage is TRBV7-6 and J usage is TRBJ2-5; 14 bases align to TRBD2. This CDR3 has 18 residues. CDR1 is SGHVS and CDR2 is FNYEAQ in the germline V gene. With V trimmed by 6 bases and J by 5 bases, 14 bases remained unmatched.

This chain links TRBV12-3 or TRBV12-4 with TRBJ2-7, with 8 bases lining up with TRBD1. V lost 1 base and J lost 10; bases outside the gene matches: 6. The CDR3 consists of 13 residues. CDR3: CASSLDRDRPQYV. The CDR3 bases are TGTGCCAGCAGTTTAGACCGGGACAGGCCTCAGTACGTC.

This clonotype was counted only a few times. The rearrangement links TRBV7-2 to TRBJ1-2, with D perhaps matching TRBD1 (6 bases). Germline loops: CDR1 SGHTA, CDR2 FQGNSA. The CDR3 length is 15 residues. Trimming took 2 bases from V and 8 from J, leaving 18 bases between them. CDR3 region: CASSLYLVGGYGYTF. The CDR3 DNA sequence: TGTGCCAGCAGCTTATATCTCGTGGGGGGCTACGGCTACACCTTC.

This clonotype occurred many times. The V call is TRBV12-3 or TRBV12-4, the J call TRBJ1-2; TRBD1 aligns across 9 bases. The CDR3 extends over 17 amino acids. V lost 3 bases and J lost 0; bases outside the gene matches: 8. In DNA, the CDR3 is TGTGCCAGCAGTTTTAATGGACAGGGGTTGGCTAACTATGGCTACACCTTC. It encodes CASSFNGQGLANYGYTF.

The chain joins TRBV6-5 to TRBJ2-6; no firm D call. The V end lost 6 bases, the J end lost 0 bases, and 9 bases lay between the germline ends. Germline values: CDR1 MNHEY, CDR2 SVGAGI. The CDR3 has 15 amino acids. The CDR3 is CASRIQPSGANVLTF. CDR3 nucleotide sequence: TGTGCCAGCAGAATCCAACCCTCTGGGGCCAACGTCCTGACTTTC.

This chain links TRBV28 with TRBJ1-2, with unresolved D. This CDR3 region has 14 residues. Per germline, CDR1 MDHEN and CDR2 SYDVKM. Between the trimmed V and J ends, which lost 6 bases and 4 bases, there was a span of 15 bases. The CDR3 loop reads CASSRFDGPYGYTF. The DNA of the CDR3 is TGTGCCAGCAGCAGATTCGACGGACCCTATGGCTACACCTTC.

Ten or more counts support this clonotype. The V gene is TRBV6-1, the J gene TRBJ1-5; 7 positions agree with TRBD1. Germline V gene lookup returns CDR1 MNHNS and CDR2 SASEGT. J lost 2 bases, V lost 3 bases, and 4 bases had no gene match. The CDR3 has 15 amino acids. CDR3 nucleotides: TGTGCCAGCAGTGATCACAGGGGCGGCAATCAGCCCCAGCATTTT. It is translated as CASSDHRGGNQPQHF.

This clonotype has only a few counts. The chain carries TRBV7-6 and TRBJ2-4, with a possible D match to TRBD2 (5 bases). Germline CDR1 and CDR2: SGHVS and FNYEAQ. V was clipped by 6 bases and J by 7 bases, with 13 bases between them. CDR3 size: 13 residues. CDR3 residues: CASRALRGNIQYF. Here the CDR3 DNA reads TGTGCCAGCAGGGCCCTAAGAGGGAACATTCAGTACTTC.

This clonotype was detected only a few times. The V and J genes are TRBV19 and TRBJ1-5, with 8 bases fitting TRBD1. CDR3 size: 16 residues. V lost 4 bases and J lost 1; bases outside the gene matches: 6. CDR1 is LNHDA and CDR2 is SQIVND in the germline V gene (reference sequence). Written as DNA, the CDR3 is TGTGCCAGTAGTACCAGACAGGGGAGAAGCAATCAGCCCCAGCATTTT. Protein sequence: CASSTRQGRSNQPQHF. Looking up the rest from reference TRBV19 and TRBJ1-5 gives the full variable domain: DGGITQSPKYLFRKEGQNVTLSCEQNLNHDAMYWYRQDPGQGLRLIYYSQIVNDFQKGDIAEGYSVSREKKESFPLTVTSAQKNPTAFYLCASSTRQGRSNQPQHFGDGTRLSIL.

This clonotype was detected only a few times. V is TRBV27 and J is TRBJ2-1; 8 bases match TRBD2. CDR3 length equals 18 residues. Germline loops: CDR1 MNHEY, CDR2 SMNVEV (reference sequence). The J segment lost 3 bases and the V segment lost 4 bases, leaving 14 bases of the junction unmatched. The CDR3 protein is CASSSNFRVAGNYNEQFF. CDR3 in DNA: TGTGCCAGCAGTTCTAATTTTAGGGTAGCGGGAAACTACAATGAGCAGTTCTTC.

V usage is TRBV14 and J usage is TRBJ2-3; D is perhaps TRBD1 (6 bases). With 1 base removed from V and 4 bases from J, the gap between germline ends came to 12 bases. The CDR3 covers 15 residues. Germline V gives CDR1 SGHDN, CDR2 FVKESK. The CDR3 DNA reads TGTGCCAGCAGCCAAGTTCCAGGGGTGGCAGATACGCAGTATTTT. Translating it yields CASSQVPGVADTQYF. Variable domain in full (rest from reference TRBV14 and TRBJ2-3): EAGVTQFPSHSVIEKGQTVTLRCDPISGHDNLYWYRRVMGKEIKFLLHFVKESKQDESGMPNNRFLAERTGGTYSTLKVQPAELEDSGVYFCASSQVPGVADTQYFGPGTRLTVL.

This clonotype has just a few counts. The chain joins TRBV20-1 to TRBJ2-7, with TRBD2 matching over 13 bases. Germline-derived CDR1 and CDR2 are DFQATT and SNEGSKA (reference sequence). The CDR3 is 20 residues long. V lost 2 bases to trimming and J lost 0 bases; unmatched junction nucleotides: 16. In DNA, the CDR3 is TGCAGTGCTAGATCAAACCCCGGGACTAGCGGGAAGACCTCCTCCTACGAGCAGTACTTC. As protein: CSARSNPGTSGKTSSYEQYF.

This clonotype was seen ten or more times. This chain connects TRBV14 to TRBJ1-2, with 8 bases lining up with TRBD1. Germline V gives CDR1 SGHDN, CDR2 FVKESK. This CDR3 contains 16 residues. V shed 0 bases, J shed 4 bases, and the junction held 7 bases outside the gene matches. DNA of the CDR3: TGTGCCAGCAGCCAAGATCAAGTCAGGGGGCTCTATGGCTACACCTTC. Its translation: CASSQDQVRGLYGYTF. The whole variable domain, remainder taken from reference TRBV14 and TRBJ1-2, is EAGVTQFPSHSVIEKGQTVTLRCDPISGHDNLYWYRRVMGKEIKFLLHFVKESKQDESGMPNNRFLAERTGGTYSTLKVQPAELEDSGVYFCASSQDQVRGLYGYTFGSGTRLTVV.

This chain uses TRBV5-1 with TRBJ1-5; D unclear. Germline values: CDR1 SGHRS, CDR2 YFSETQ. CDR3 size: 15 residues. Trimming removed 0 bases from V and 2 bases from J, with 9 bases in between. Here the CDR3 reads CASSLEITGNQPQHF. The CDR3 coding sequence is TGCGCCAGCAGCTTGGAAATTACGGGCAATCAGCCCCAGCATTTT.

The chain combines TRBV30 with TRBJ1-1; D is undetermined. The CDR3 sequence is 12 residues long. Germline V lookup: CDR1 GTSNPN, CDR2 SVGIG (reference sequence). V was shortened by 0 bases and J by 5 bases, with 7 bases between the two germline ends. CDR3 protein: CAWSVWETEAFF. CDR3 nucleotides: TGTGCCTGGAGTGTCTGGGAGACTGAAGCTTTCTTT.

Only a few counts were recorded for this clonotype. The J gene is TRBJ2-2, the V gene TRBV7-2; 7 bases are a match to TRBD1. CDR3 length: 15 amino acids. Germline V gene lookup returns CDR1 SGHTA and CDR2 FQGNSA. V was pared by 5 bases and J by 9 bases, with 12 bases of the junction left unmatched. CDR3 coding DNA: TGTGCCAGCAGCCGCCCATCACAGGGGCACCGGGAGCTGTTTTTT. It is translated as CASSRPSQGHRELFF.

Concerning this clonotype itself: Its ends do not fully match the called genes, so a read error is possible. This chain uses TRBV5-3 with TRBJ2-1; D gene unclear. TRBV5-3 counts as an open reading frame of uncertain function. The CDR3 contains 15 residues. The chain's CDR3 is CASSLDPSRNNEQFF. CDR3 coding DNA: TGTGCCAGCAGCTTGGACCCCTCCCGTAACAATGAGCAGTTCTTC.

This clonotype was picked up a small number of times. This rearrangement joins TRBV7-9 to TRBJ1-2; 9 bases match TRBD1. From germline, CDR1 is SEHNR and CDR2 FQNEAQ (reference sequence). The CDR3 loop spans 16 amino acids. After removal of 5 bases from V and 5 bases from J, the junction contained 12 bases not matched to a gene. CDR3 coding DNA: TGTGCCAGCAGCCCCGATGACAGGGGGTTCGGTTATGGCTACACCTTC. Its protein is CASSPDDRGFGYGYTF.